These T cell receptor beta chains were read from a single sample in a study of shared clonotypes between healthy human individuals. Data came from immunoSEQ multiplex PCR; TCRdb stores just in-frame clones and leaves some out. The sample lists hundreds of thousands of clones, roughly 96% occurring once. The specimen was naive CD8+ T cells sorted from blood. The receptors were gathered from a woman aged 30 to 39 in good health. Each CDR3 is given with its conserved first and last residue. D genes are given only for firm matches. The listing skips clone size in some rows; elsewhere it reads once, few, many or a size class.

clone_size	d_call	v_call	j_call	cdr3_aa	cdr3_nt
.	TRBD2	TRBV7-9	TRBJ2-7	CASIPAGLAGEGEQYF	TGTGCCAGCATCCCCGCAGGACTAGCGGGTGAGGGCGAGCAGTACTTC
once	.	TRBV2	TRBJ2-4	CASSGDPAGKNIQYF	TGTGCCAGCAGTGGGGACCCGGCGGGCAAAAACATTCAGTACTTC
.	.	TRBV12-5	TRBJ2-1	CASGWETREEQFF	TGTGCTAGTGGTTGGGAGACTAGAGAAGAGCAGTTCTTC
.	.	TRBV15	TRBJ2-2	CATSRFKVDTGELFF	TGTGCCACCAGCAGATTTAAGGTAGACACCGGGGAGCTGTTTTTT
.	TRBD2	TRBV4-1	TRBJ2-1	CASSLILAGVINEQFF	TGCGCCAGCAGTCTAATACTAGCGGGAGTTATCAATGAGCAGTTCTTC
.	.	TRBV5-1	TRBJ1-1	CASSLSGRTEAFF	TGCGCCAGCAGCTTGTCCGGACGCACTGAAGCTTTCTTT
.	TRBD2	TRBV6-1	TRBJ2-7	CASSAPAFTSGSYEQYF	TGTGCCAGCAGTGCGCCCGCCTTTACTAGCGGATCCTACGAGCAGTACTTC
.	TRBD2	TRBV5-1	TRBJ2-1	CASSLDSGRAVANEQFF	TGCGCCAGCAGCTTGGATAGCGGGAGGGCCGTGGCCAATGAGCAGTTCTTC
.	.	TRBV2	TRBJ1-5	CATESGANQPQHF	TGTGCCACCGAGTCAGGAGCTAATCAGCCCCAGCATTTT
.	TRBD1	TRBV29-1	TRBJ2-7	CSVDTGGDSYEQYF	TGCAGCGTTGACACAGGGGGCGACTCCTACGAGCAGTACTTC
.	.	TRBV15	TRBJ2-3	CATSKGPPSRLTDTQYF	TGTGCCACCAGCAAAGGGCCCCCATCGAGACTAACAGATACGCAGTATTTT
.	TRBD2	TRBV4-1	TRBJ2-7	CASSQDRGGSYEQYF	TGCGCCAGCAGCCAAGATCGCGGGGGCTCCTACGAGCAGTACTTC
.	.	TRBV28	TRBJ1-3	CASISAGGIGNTIYF	TGTGCCAGCATCTCGGCGGGGGGGATTGGAAACACCATATATTTT
.	TRBD1	TRBV28	TRBJ1-1	CASTLQGGDTEAFF	TGTGCCAGCACCCTACAGGGGGGGGACACTGAAGCTTTCTTT
few	TRBD1	TRBV19	TRBJ1-1	CASSVDRDTEAFF	TGTGCCAGTAGTGTCGACAGGGACACTGAAGCTTTCTTT
once	.	TRBV10-2	TRBJ2-7	CASSLRREQYF	TGCGCCAGCAGTCTTAGACGCGAGCAGTACTTC
.	.	TRBV29-1	TRBJ1-6	CSVSQNTNSPLHF	TGCAGCGTATCACAAAACACTAATTCACCCCTCCACTTT
.	.	TRBV6-5	TRBJ2-2	CASSFRGVTGELFF	TGTGCCAGCAGCTTCAGGGGGGTCACCGGGGAGCTGTTTTTT
once	TRBD2	TRBV7-6	TRBJ2-1	CASSLVTSGSNEQFF	TGTGCCAGCAGCTTAGTGACTAGCGGGAGCAATGAGCAGTTCTTC
once	.	TRBV6-5	TRBJ2-7	CASTLKDNSYEQYF	TGTGCCAGCACCCTAAAGGACAATTCCTACGAGCAGTACTTC
once	TRBD1	TRBV27	TRBJ2-7	CASSPGQGAYEQYF	TGTGCCAGCAGTCCGGGACAGGGGGCCTACGAGCAGTACTTC
once	.	TRBV11-3	TRBJ1-1	CASSLSPPATEAFF	TGTGCCAGCAGCTTAAGCCCCCCCGCAACTGAAGCTTTCTTT
once	.	TRBV28	TRBJ1-4	CASSLRGPFDEKLFF	TGTGCCAGCAGTTTACGTGGGCCCTTTGATGAAAAACTGTTTTTT
.	.	TRBV5-6	TRBJ2-7	CASSVGTYELYF	TGTGCCAGCAGCGTCGGGACCTACGAGCTGTACTTC
.	TRBD2	TRBV27	TRBJ2-1	CASSLWTSDRSYNEQFF	TGTGCCAGCAGTTTATGGACTAGCGACCGCTCCTACAATGAGCAGTTCTTC
.	.	TRBV20-1	TRBJ2-1	CSAVFYNEQFF	TGCAGTGCCGTATTCTACAATGAGCAGTTCTTC
.	.	TRBV6-1	TRBJ1-6	CASSPGTLPSGSLHF	TGTGCCAGCAGTCCTGGGACTCTCCCCTCTGGGTCCCTCCACTTT
.	TRBD1	TRBV27	TRBJ1-1	CASSSGTGLTEAFF	TGTGCCAGCAGTTCGGGGACAGGTCTCACTGAAGCTTTCTTT
.	.	TRBV2	TRBJ2-1	CASFRRTEIYNEQFF	TGTGCCAGCTTCCGCCGGACCGAAATTTACAATGAGCAGTTCTTC
few	TRBD2	TRBV6-1	TRBJ2-1	CASSASLAGGPHEQFF	TGTGCCAGCAGTGCATCCCTAGCGGGAGGGCCCCATGAGCAGTTCTTC
.	.	TRBV12-2	TRBJ2-7	CASRFSLAGEERSYEQYF	TGTGCAAGTCGCTTCTCTCTAGCGGGAGAAGAACGGTCCTACGAGCAGTACTTC
.	.	TRBV7-6	TRBJ2-7	CASSGPGTPYEQYF	TGTGCCAGCAGCGGCCCCGGGACACCCTACGAGCAGTACTTC
once	TRBD2	TRBV9	TRBJ2-1	CASSPGGLSNEQFF	TGTGCCAGCAGCCCCGGGGGGTTAAGCAATGAGCAGTTCTTC
.	TRBD2	TRBV7-2	TRBJ2-1	CASSLVSGASEQFF	TGTGCCAGCAGCTTAGTTAGCGGGGCGAGTGAGCAGTTCTTC
.	.	TRBV4-1	TRBJ2-7	CASSHADGYEQYF	TGCGCCAGCAGCCACGCCGACGGCTACGAGCAGTACTTC
.	TRBD2	TRBV28	TRBJ2-1	CASSRRVFRTSGSSYNEQFF	TGTGCCAGCAGTCGAAGGGTTTTTAGGACTAGCGGGAGCTCCTACAATGAGCAGTTCTTC
.	TRBD1	TRBV5-6	TRBJ1-2	CASSLGTALAGYTF	TGTGCCAGCAGCTTAGGGACAGCCCTTGCTGGCTACACCTTC
.	.	TRBV28	TRBJ2-7	CASSLAGSYEQYF	TGTGCCAGCAGTTTAGCGGGAAGCTACGAGCAGTACTTC
.	TRBD2	TRBV27	TRBJ2-1	CASSKGLGGDNEQFF	TGTGCCAGCAGTAAGGGACTAGGGGGGGACAATGAGCAGTTCTTC
.	.	TRBV15	TRBJ1-1	CATSSQPGGRTLNTEAFF	TGTGCCACCAGCAGCCAACCTGGCGGGAGAACTCTGAACACTGAAGCTTTCTTT
few	.	TRBV5-4	TRBJ2-3	CASSGLDGTDTQYF	TGTGCCAGCAGCGGGCTCGACGGCACAGATACGCAGTATTTT
.	.	TRBV7-9	TRBJ2-7	CASSPNREEQYF	TGTGCCAGCAGCCCCAACCGGGAGGAGCAGTACTTC
.	.	TRBV5-6	TRBJ2-7	CASSLPGEQYF	TGTGCCAGCAGCTTGCCAGGCGAGCAGTACTTC
.	.	TRBV7-9	TRBJ2-4	CASSFGSGEGDKNIQYF	TGTGCCAGCAGCTTTGGGTCCGGGGAAGGGGACAAAAACATTCAGTACTTC
.	.	TRBV2	TRBJ2-3	CASSRAAGEPTDTQYF	TGTGCCAGCAGTCGGGCAGCGGGTGAACCCACAGATACGCAGTATTTT